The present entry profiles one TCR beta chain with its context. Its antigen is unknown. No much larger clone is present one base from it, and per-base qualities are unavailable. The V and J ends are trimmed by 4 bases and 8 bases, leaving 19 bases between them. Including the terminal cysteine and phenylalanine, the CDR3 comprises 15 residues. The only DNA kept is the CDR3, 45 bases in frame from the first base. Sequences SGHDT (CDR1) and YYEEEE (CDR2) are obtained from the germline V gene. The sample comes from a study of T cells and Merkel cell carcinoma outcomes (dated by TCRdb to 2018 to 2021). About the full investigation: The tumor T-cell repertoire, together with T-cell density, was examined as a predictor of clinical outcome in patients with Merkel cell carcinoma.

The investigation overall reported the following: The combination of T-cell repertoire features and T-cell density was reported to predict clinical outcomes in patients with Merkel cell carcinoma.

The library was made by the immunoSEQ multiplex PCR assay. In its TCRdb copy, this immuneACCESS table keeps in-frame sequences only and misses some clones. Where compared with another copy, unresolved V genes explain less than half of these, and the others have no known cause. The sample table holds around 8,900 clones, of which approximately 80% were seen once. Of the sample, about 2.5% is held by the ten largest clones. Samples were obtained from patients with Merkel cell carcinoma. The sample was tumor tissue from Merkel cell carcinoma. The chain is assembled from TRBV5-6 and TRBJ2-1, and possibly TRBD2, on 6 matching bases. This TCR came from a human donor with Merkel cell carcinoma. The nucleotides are TGTGCCAGCAGCCGCCTAGAACTAGCTGGCTATGAGCAGTTCTTC. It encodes CASSRLELAGYEQFF.